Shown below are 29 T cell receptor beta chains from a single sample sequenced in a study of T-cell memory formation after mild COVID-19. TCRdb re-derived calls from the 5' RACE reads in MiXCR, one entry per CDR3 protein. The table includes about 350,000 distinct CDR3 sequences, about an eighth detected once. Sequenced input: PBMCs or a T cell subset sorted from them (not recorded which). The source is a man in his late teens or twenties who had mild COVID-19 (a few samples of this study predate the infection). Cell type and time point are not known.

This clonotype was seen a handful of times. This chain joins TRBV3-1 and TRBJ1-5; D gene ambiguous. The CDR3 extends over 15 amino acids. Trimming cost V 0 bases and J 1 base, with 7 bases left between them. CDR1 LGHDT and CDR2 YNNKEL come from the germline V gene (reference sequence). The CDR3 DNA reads TGTGCCAGCAGCCAAGATAGTGGCAGCAATCAGCCCCAGCATTTT. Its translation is CASSQDSGSNQPQHF.

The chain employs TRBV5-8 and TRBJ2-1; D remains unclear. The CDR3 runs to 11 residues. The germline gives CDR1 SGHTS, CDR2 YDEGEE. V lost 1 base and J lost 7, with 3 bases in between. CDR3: CASSLINEQFF. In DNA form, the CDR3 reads TGTGCCAGCAGCTTGATTAATGAGCAGTTCTTC.

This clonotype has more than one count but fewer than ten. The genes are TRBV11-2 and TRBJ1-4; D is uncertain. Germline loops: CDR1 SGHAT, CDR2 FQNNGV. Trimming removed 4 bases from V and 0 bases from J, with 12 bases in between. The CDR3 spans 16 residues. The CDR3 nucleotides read TGTGCCAGCAGCTCGGTCTCGAAGGCAACTAATGAAAAACTGTTTTTT. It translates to CASSSVSKATNEKLFF.

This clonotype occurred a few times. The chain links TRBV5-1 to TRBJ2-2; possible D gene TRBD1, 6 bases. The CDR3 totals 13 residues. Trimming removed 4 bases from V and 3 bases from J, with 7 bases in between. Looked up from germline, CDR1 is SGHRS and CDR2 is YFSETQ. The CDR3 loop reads CASSTGYTGELFF. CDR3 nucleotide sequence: TGCGCCAGCAGCACAGGGTACACCGGGGAGCTGTTTTTT. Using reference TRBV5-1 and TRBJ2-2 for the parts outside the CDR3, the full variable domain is KAGVTQTPRYLIKTRGQQVTLSCSPISGHRSVSWYQQTPGQGLQFLFEYFSETQRNKGNFPGRFSGRQFSNSRSEMNVSTLELGDSALYLCASSTGYTGELFFGEGSRLTVL.

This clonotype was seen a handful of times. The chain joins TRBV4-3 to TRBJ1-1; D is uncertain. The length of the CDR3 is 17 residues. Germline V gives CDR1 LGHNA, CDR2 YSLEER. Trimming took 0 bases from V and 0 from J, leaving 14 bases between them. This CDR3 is CASSQDKAAQLNTEAFF. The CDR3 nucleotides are TGCGCCAGCAGCCAAGATAAGGCAGCCCAGCTGAACACTGAAGCTTTCTTT.

The CDR3 nucleotides read TGCAGTGCCCAAGACCCCGGGTATCGGTCCTACGAGCAGTACTTC. Translation gives CSAQDPGYRSYEQYF. The chain has TRBV20-1 and TRBJ2-7; unclear D gene. Trimming left V 6 bases short and J 1 base short, with 19 bases between. The CDR3 consists of 15 residues. Germline V gene lookup returns CDR1 DFQATT and CDR2 SNEGSKA (reference sequence).

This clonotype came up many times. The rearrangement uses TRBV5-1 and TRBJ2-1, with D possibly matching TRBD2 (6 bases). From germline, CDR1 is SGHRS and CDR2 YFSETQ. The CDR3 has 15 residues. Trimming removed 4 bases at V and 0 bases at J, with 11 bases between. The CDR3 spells CASSRDLSSYNEQFF. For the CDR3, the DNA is TGCGCCAGCAGCCGGGACTTGAGCTCCTACAATGAGCAGTTCTTC.

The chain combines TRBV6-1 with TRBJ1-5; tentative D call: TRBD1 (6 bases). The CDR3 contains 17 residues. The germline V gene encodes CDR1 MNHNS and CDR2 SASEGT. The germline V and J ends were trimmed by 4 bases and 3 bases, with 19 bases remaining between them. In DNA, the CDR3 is TGTGCCAGCAGTGGATACTCTACCAGGGGCTTCAATCAGCCCCAGCATTTT. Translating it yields CASSGYSTRGFNQPQHF.

The CDR3 loop is CASSLFERGTSYEQYV. The DNA for the CDR3 is TGTGCCAGCAGTTTGTTCGAGCGGGGGACCTCCTACGAGCAGTACGTC. The V call is TRBV6-2 or TRBV6-3, the J call TRBJ2-7, with 8 bases identical to TRBD2. The CDR3 has 16 residues. V was pared by 4 bases and J by 0 bases, with 8 bases of the junction left unmatched. Germline CDR1 is MNHEY and CDR2 is SVGEGT.

Written as DNA, the CDR3 is TGTGCCAGTAGCCGCTTAGGAGAGACCCAGTACTTC. The encoded protein is CASSRLGETQYF. The gene calls are TRBV19 and TRBJ2-5; D is undetermined. The germline CDR1 and CDR2 sequences are LNHDA and SQIVND (reference sequence). The CDR3 sequence is 12 residues long. V lost 6 bases and J 4 bases, leaving 9 bases between the germline ends. Full variable domain (missing parts from reference TRBV19 and TRBJ2-5): DGGITQSPKYLFRKEGQNVTLSCEQNLNHDAMYWYRQDPGQGLRLIYYSQIVNDFQKGDIAEGYSVSREKKESFPLTVTSAQKNPTAFYLCASSRLGETQYFGPGTRLLVL.

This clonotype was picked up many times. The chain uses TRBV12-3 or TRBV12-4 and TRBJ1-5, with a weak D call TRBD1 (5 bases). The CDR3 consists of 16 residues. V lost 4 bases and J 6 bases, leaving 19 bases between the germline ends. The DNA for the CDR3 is TGTGCCAGCAGTTATAGCCCCGCAGGGTTGAGTCAGCCCCAGCATTTT. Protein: CASSYSPAGLSQPQHF.

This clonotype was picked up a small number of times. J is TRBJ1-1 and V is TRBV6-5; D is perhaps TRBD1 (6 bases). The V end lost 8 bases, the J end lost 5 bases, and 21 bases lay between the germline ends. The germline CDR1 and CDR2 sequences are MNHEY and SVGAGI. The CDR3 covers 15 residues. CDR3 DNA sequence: TGTGCCAGCTACGTCAACAGGGCGGGGGGTACTGAAGCTTTCTTT. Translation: CASYVNRAGGTEAFF.

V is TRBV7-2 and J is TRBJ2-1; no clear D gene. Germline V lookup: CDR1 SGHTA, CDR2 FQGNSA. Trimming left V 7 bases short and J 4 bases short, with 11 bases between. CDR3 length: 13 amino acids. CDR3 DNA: TGTGCCAGCACCGCCGGCCGTTACAATGAGCAGTTCTTC. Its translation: CASTAGRYNEQFF.

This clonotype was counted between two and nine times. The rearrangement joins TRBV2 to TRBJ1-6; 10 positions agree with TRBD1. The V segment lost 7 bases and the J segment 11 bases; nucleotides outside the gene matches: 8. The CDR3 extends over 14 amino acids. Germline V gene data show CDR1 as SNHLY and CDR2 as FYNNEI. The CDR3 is CASTRGTGEAPLHF. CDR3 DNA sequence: TGTGCCAGCACAAGAGGGACAGGGGAAGCACCCCTCCACTTT.

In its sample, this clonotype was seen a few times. DNA for the CDR3: TGCGCCAGCAGCGGAGGGGCGGGACGATATGATTCACCCCTCCACTTT. Its translation: CASSGGAGRYDSPLHF. The chain joins TRBV5-1 to TRBJ1-6, with D possibly being TRBD1 (5 bases). This CDR3 comprises 16 residues. Trimming shortened V by 4 bases and J by 8 bases, and 19 bases separated the two germline ends. CDR1 SGHRS and CDR2 YFSETQ come from the germline V gene.

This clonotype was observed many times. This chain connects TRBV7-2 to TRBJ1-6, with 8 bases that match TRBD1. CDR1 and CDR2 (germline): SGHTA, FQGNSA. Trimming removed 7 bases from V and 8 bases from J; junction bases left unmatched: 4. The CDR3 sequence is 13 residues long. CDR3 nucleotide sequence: TGTGCCAGCACGACAGGGGTATATTCACCCCTCCACTTT. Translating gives CASTTGVYSPLHF.

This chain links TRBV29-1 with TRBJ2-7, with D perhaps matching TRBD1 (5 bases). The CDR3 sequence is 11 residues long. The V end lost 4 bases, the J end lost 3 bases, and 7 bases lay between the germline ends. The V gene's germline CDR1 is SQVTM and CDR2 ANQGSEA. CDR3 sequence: CSVADSYEQYV. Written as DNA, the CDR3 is TGCAGCGTTGCCGACAGCTACGAGCAGTACGTC.

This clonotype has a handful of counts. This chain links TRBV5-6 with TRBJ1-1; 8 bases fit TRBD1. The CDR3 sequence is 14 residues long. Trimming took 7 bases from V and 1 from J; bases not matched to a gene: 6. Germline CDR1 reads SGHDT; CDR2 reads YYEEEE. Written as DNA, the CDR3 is TGTGCCAGCTCGAACAGGGGGGCGAACACTGAAGCTTTCTTT. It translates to CASSNRGANTEAFF.

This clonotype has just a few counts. The CDR3 DNA reads as TGTGCCAGCGGCTTCTGGGGCACAGATACGCAGTATTTT. It yields the protein CASGFWGTDTQYF. The J gene is TRBJ2-3, the V gene TRBV6-6; D ambiguous. Trimming cost V 8 bases and J 1 base, with 10 bases left between them. The CDR3 covers 13 residues. Looked up from germline, CDR1 is MNHNY and CDR2 is SVGAGI (reference sequence).

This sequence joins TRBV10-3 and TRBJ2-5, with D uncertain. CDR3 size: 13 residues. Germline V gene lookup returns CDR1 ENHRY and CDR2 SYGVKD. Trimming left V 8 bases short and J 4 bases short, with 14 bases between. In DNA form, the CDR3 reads TGTGCCATCGTCCTCGGCAGGAGAGAGACCCAGTACTTC. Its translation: CAIVLGRRETQYF.

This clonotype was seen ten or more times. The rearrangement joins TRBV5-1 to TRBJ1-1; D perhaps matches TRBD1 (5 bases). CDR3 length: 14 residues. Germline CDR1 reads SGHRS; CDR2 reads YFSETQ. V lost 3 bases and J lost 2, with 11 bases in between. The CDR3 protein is CASSSTASNTEAFF. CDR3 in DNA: TGCGCCAGCAGCTCGACAGCGTCAAACACTGAAGCTTTCTTT.

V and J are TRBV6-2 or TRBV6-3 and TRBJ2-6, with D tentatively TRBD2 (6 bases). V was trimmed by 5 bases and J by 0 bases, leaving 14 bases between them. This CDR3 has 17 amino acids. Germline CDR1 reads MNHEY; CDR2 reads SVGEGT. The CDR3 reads CASSIPGLISGANVLTF. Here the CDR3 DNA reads TGTGCCAGCAGTATCCCCGGACTAATCTCTGGGGCCAACGTCCTGACTTTC.

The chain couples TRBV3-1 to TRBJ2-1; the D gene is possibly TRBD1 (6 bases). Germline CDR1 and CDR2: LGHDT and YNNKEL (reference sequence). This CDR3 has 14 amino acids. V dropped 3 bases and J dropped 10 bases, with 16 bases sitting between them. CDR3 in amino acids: CASSQNRAQGEQFF. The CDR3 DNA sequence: TGTGCCAGCAGCCAGAACAGGGCCCAAGGCGAGCAGTTCTTC.

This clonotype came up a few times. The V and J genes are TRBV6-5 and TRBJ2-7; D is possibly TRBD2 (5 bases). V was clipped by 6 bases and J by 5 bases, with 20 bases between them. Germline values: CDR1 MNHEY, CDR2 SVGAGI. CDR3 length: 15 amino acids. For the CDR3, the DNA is TGTGCCAGCAGCCCGCGAGGAGTCGTCGGGGACGAGCAGTACTTC. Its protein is CASSPRGVVGDEQYF.

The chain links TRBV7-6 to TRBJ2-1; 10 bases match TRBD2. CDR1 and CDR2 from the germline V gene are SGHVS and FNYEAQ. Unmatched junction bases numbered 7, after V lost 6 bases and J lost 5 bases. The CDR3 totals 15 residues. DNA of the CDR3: TGTGCCAGCAGACGCGATAGCGGGGGGAACAATGAGCAGTTCTTC. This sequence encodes CASRRDSGGNNEQFF.

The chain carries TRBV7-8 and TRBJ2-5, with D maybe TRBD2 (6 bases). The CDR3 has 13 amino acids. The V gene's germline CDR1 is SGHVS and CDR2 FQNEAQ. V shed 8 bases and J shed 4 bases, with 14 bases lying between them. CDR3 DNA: TGTGCCAGCTTGAGTTGGCGGGGAGAGACCCAGTACTTC. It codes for CASLSWRGETQYF.

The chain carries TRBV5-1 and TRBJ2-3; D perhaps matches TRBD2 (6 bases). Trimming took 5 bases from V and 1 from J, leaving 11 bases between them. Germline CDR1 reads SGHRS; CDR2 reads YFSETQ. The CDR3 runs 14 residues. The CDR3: CASRSGGRTDTQYF. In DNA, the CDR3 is TGCGCCAGCAGGTCCGGGGGACGCACAGATACGCAGTATTTT.

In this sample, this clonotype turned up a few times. CDR3 amino acids: CASSLALAGLPTNEQFF. The DNA of the CDR3 is TGTGCCAGCAGCTTAGCCTTGGCGGGGTTGCCTACCAATGAGCAGTTCTTC. J is TRBJ2-1 and V is TRBV7-9; D is perhaps TRBD2 (6 bases). Germline CDR1 SEHNR, CDR2 FQNEAQ (reference sequence). This CDR3 comprises 17 residues. With 0 bases removed from V and 6 bases from J, the gap between germline ends came to 18 bases.

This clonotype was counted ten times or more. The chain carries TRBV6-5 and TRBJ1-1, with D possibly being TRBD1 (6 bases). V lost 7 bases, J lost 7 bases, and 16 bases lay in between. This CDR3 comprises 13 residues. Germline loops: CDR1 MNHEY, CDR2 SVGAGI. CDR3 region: CASTRFLDSEAFF. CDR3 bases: TGTGCCAGCACCCGCTTTCTGGACAGTGAAGCTTTCTTT.